These 17 T cell receptor beta chains share one sample of origin, sequenced in a study of CD8+ T cells in alopecia areata. Isolated RNA was reverse transcribed into cDNA used as the sequencing template. Data came from immunoSEQ multiplex PCR; TCRdb stores just in-frame clones and leaves some out. The table shows approximately 210,000 clones, with around 66% occurring only once. Treatment reported: oral pan-JAK inhibitor, 5-10 mg twice daily. The sample here was CD4+ T cells sorted from blood, taken around week 44, from a patient treated with tofacitinib. Receptors were obtained from a human donor with alopecia areata.

The chain carries TRBV5-1 and TRBJ2-7; weak D call: TRBD1 (6 bases). CDR1 is SGHRS, CDR2 YFSETQ, per germline. The CDR3 is 14 amino acids. Trimming removed 4 bases from V and 0 bases from J, with 11 bases in between. CDR3 in amino acids: CASSADRISYEQYF. CDR3 DNA sequence: TGCGCCAGCAGCGCGGACAGAATCTCCTACGAGCAGTACTTC.

The rearrangement links TRBV6-1 to TRBJ2-7; TRBD1 agrees at 9 bases. Per germline, CDR1 MNHNS and CDR2 SASEGT. Unmatched junction bases numbered 10, after V lost 4 bases and J lost 0 bases. This CDR3 has 17 amino acids. The CDR3, as DNA: TGTGCCAGCAGTGCCTCGGCCGGGACAGGGAGCTCCTACGAGCAGTACTTC. This codes for CASSASAGTGSSYEQYF.

This chain joins TRBV2 and TRBJ1-4, with TRBD1 matching 12 bases. J gave up 7 bases and V 8 bases, and 2 bases lay outside the gene matches. Germline V CDR1 and CDR2: SNHLY, FYNNEI. This CDR3 has 13 residues. The CDR3 protein is CASRDRGREKLFF. In DNA form, the CDR3 reads TGTGCCAGCCGGGACAGGGGGCGTGAAAAACTGTTTTTT.

The chain couples TRBV7-8 to TRBJ2-7; 7 bases map to TRBD1. V gave up 5 bases and J gave up 10 bases; unmatched junction bases: 5. This CDR3 spans 11 amino acids. Germline V gives CDR1 SGHVS, CDR2 FQNEAQ. The CDR3 spells CASSVDRDQYF. As DNA, the CDR3 is TGTGCCAGCAGCGTAGACAGGGATCAGTACTTC.

The chain recombines TRBV29-1 with TRBJ1-1; unclear D gene. Trimming cost V 5 bases and J 3 bases, with 7 bases left between them. The CDR3 is 11 residues long. The germline V gene has CDR1 SQVTM and CDR2 ANQGSEA. The CDR3 coding sequence is TGCAGCGTTCGTAGGGACACTGAAGCTTTCTTT. It specifies CSVRRDTEAFF.

The V gene is TRBV25-1, the J gene TRBJ2-3, with TRBD2 identical over 7 bases. V lost 3 bases and J lost 4; bases outside the gene matches: 10. Per the germline V gene, CDR1 is MGHDK and CDR2 is SYGVNS. CDR3 size: 16 residues. This chain's CDR3 is CASSEGGMAQPDTQYF. The CDR3 DNA reads as TGTGCCAGCAGTGAGGGAGGGATGGCGCAGCCAGATACGCAGTATTTT.

The chain is built from TRBV29-1 and TRBJ2-7; D ambiguous. This CDR3 is 11 amino acids long. V was cut by 4 bases and J by 1 base, with 5 bases left in between. Germline values: CDR1 SQVTM, CDR2 ANQGSEA. For the CDR3, the DNA is TGCAGCGTTGCAGTTTCCTACGAGCAGTACTTC. This encodes CSVAVSYEQYF.

This clone was seen only a few times. The sample holds other DNA sequences that translate to the same CDR3. This chain joins TRBV5-1 and TRBJ2-1; no clear D gene. CDR1 and CDR2 from the germline V gene are SGHRS and YFSETQ. Trimming removed 0 bases from V and 0 bases from J, with 7 bases in between. The CDR3 contains 15 residues. CDR3 nucleotide sequence: TGCGCCAGCAGCTTGGAAGGTAGCTCCTACAATGAGCAGTTCTTC. Residues: CASSLEGSSYNEQFF.

This clone has more than one count but fewer than ten. The V gene is TRBV2, the J gene TRBJ1-2, with D unresolved. Germline V gives CDR1 SNHLY, CDR2 FYNNEI. With 6 bases removed from V and 8 bases from J, the gap between germline ends came to 7 bases. CDR3 size: 10 residues. This CDR3 reads CASRLQGYTF. CDR3 sequence (DNA): TGTGCCAGCAGATTACAGGGCTACACCTTC.

The chain joins TRBV29-1 to TRBJ2-5; D perhaps matches TRBD2 (5 bases). V lost 2 bases and J 4 bases, leaving 11 bases between the germline ends. The CDR3 runs 13 residues. CDR1 and CDR2 from the germline V gene are SQVTM and ANQGSEA. The DNA for the CDR3 is TGCAGCGTTGAAAGAGGGTTTGGAGAGACCCAGTACTTC. Its protein is CSVERGFGETQYF.

The J gene is TRBJ2-3, the V gene TRBV9; the D gene is possibly TRBD1 (5 bases). V was clipped by 4 bases and J by 4 bases, with 16 bases between them. The CDR3 totals 15 residues. Germline V CDR1 and CDR2: SGDLS, YYNGEE. The CDR3 loop is CASSSQAVASDTQYF. CDR3 coding DNA: TGTGCCAGCAGCTCACAGGCAGTGGCTTCAGATACGCAGTATTTT.

The chain combines TRBV19 with TRBJ1-5; 7 positions match TRBD1. The CDR3 is 14 residues long. The trim removed 4 bases at V and 3 bases at J, leaving 3 bases unmatched. Germline values: CDR1 LNHDA, CDR2 SQIVND (reference sequence). The CDR3 here is CASSTGTDNQPQHF. DNA for the CDR3: TGTGCCAGTAGTACCGGGACAGACAATCAGCCCCAGCATTTT. Full variable domain (remainder filled in from reference TRBV19 and TRBJ1-5): DGGITQSPKYLFRKEGQNVTLSCEQNLNHDAMYWYRQDPGQGLRLIYYSQIVNDFQKGDIAEGYSVSREKKESFPLTVTSAQKNPTAFYLCASSTGTDNQPQHFGDGTRLSIL.

This clone was observed a handful of times. The rearrangement joins TRBV7-9 to TRBJ2-7; the D is unclear. Per the germline V gene, CDR1 is SEHNR and CDR2 is FQNEAQ (reference sequence). The CDR3 is 13 amino acids. V was trimmed by 7 bases and J by 3 bases, leaving 13 bases between them. The CDR3 here is CASTSSGVYEQYF. CDR3 in DNA: TGTGCCAGCACATCATCTGGGGTCTACGAGCAGTACTTC.

The chain combines TRBV9 with TRBJ2-3; D ambiguous. The CDR3 is 16 amino acids. Trimming shortened V by 5 bases and J by 1 base, and 17 bases separated the two germline ends. The germline V gene has CDR1 SGDLS and CDR2 YYNGEE. The CDR3 region is CASSAGPHGRTDTQYF. The CDR3 DNA reads as TGTGCCAGCAGTGCAGGCCCTCATGGACGCACAGATACGCAGTATTTT.

The V gene is TRBV4-3, the J gene TRBJ2-5, with a tentative D call TRBD1 (5 bases). Germline lookup yields CDR1 LGHNA and CDR2 YSLEER. Trimming shortened V by 0 bases and J by 7 bases, and 27 bases separated the two germline ends. This CDR3 has 19 residues. CDR3 protein: CASSQERAWGTGRHRTQYF. CDR3 DNA: TGCGCCAGCAGCCAAGAACGAGCGTGGGGCACAGGCCGGCATAGGACCCAGTACTTC.

This clone was recorded at least ten times. The chain employs TRBV7-3 and TRBJ1-5, with D unclear. This CDR3 has 16 amino acids. Germline V lookup: CDR1 SGHTA, CDR2 FQGTGA. The germline V and J ends were trimmed by 1 base and 3 bases, with 13 bases remaining between them. The DNA for the CDR3 is TGTGCCAGCAGCTTAATTGGTACAGAGGACAATCAGCCCCAGCATTTT. Translated, it gives CASSLIGTEDNQPQHF.

This clone was picked up many times. J is TRBJ1-1 and V is TRBV7-2, with a possible D match to TRBD1 (6 bases). This CDR3 spans 14 amino acids. V lost 4 bases and J lost 10, with 19 bases in between. The germline V gene encodes CDR1 SGHTA and CDR2 FQGNSA. This chain's CDR3 is CASSSQRGAGGAFF. In nucleotides, the CDR3 is TGTGCCAGCAGCTCCCAAAGGGGGGCGGGTGGAGCTTTCTTT.